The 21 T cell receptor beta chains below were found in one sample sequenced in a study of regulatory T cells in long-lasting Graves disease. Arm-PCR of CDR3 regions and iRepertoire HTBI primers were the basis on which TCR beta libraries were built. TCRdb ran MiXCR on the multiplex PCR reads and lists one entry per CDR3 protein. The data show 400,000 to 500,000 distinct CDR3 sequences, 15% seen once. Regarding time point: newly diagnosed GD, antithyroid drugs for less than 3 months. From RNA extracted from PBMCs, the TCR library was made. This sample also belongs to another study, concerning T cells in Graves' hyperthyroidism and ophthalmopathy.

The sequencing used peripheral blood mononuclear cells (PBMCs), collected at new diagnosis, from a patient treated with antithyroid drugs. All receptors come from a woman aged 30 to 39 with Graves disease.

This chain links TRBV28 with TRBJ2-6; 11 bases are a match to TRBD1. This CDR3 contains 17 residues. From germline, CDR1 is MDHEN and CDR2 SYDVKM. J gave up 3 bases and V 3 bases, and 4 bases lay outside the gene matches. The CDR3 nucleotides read TGTGCCAGCAGTTTCAGGACAGGGGGCTTTGGGGCCAACGTCCTGACTTTC. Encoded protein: CASSFRTGGFGANVLTF.

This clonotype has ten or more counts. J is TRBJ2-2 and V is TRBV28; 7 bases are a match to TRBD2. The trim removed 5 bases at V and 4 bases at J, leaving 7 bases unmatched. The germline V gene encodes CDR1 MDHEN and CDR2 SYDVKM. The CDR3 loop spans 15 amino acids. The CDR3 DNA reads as TGTGCCAGCAGTCCCTGGGCTAGCGGCACCGGGGAGCTGTTTTTT. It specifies CASSPWASGTGELFF.

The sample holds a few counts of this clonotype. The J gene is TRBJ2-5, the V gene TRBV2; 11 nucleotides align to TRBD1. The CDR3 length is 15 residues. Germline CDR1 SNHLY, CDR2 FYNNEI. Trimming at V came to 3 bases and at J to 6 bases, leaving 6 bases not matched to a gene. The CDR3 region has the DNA TGTGCCAGCAGTGAGGACAGGGGGCTCGGAAAGACCCAGTACTTC. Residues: CASSEDRGLGKTQYF.

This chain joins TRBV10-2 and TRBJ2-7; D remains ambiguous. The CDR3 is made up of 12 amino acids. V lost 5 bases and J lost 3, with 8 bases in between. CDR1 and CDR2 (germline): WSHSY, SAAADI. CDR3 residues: CASSRDLYEQYF. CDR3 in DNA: TGCGCCAGCAGTAGAGACCTCTACGAGCAGTACTTC.

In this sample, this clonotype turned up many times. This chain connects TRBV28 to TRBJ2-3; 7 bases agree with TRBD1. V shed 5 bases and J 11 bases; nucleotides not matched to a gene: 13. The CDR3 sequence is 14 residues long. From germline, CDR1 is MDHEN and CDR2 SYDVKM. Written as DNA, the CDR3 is TGTGCCAGCAGTCCCGGGACAGCATCAGTTTTGCAGTATTTT. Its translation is CASSPGTASVLQYF.

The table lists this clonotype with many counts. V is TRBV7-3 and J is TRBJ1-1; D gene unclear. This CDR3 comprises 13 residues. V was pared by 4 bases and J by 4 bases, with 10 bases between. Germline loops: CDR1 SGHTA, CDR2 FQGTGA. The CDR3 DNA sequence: TGTGCCAGCAGCTCGGGTGGGGTCACTGAAGCTTTCTTT. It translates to CASSSGGVTEAFF.

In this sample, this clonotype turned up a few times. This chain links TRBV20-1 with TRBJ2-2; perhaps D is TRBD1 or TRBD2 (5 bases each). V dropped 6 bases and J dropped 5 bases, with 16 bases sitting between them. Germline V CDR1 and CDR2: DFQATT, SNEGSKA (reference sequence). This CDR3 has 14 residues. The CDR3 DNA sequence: TGCAGTGCCACAGGAGGACGATTGACCGGGGAGCTGTTTTTT. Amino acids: CSATGGRLTGELFF.

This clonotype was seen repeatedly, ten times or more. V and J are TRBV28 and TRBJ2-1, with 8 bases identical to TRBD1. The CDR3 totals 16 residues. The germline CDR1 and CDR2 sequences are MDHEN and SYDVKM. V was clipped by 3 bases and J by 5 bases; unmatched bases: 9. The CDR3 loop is CASSFGPRTGNNEQFF. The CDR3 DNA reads TGTGCCAGCAGTTTCGGCCCGCGGACAGGGAACAATGAGCAGTTCTTC. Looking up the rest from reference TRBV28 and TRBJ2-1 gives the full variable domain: DVKVTQSSRYLVKRTGEKVFLECVQDMDHENMFWYRQDPGLGLRLIYFSYDVKMKEKGDIPEGYSVSREKKERFSLILESASTNQTSMYLCASSFGPRTGNNEQFFGPGTRLTVL.

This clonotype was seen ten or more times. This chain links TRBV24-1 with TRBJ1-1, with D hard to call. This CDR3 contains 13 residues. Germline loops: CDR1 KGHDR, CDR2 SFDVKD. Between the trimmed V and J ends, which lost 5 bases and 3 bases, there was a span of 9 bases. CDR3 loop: CATSGGGDTEAFF. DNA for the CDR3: TGTGCCACCAGTGGGGGAGGAGACACTGAAGCTTTCTTT.

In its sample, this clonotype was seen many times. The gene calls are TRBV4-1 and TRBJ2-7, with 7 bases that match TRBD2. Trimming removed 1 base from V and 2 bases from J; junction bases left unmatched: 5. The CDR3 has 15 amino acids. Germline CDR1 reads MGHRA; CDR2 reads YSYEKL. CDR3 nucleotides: TGCGCCAGCAGCCAAGGGGCGCGGGGGACCTACGAGCAGTACTTC. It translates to CASSQGARGTYEQYF.

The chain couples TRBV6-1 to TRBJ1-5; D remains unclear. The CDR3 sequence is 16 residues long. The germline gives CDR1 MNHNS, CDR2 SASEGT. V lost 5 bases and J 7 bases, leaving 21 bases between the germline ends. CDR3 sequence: CASSMAWGGNEQPQHF. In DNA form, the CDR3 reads TGTGCCAGCAGTATGGCCTGGGGAGGAAATGAACAGCCCCAGCATTTT.

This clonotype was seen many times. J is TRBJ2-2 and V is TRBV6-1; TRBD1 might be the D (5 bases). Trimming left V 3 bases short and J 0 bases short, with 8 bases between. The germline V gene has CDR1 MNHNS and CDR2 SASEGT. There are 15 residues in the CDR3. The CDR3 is CASSEQGANTGELFF. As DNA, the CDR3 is TGTGCCAGCAGTGAGCAGGGCGCGAACACCGGGGAGCTGTTTTTT.

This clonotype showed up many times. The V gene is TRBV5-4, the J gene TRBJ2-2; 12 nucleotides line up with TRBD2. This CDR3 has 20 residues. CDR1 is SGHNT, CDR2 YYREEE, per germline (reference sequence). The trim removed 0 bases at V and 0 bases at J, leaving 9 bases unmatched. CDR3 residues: CASSLVPSGRALANTGELFF. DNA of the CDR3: TGTGCCAGCAGCTTGGTGCCTAGCGGGAGGGCCCTCGCGAACACCGGGGAGCTGTTTTTT.

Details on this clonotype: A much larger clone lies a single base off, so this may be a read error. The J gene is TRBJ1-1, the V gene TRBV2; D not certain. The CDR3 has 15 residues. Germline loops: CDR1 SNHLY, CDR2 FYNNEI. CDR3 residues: CATNGRQVKDTEAFF. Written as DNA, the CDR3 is TGTGCTACGAACGGCAGGCAGGTGAAGGACACTGAAGCTTTCTTT. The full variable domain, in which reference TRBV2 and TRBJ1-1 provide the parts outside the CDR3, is EPEVTQTPSHQVTQMGQEVILRCVPISNHLYFYWYRQILGQKVEFLVSFYNNEISEKSEIFDDQFSVERPDGSNFTLKIRSTKLEDSAMYFCATNGRQVKDTEAFFGQGTRLTVV.

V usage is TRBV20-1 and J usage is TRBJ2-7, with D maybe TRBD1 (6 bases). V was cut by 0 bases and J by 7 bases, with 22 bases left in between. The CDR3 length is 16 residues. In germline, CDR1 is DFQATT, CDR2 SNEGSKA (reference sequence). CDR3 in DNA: TGCAGTGCTAGAGATGGTCGAGGGGGACCCCTGGGAGAGCAGTACTTC. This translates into CSARDGRGGPLGEQYF.

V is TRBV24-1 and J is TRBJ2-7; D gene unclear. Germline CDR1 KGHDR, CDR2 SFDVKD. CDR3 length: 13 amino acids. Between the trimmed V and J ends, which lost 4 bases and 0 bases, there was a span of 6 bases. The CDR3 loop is CATSETYSYEQYF. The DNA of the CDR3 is TGTGCCACCAGTGAAACATACTCCTACGAGCAGTACTTC.

The CDR3 reads CATAGPSYGYTF. In DNA form, the CDR3 reads TGTGCCACCGCAGGGCCAAGCTATGGCTACACCTTC. The chain is built from TRBV24-1 and TRBJ1-2; tentatively, D is TRBD1 (5 bases). In germline, CDR1 is KGHDR, CDR2 SFDVKD. The CDR3 contains 12 residues. The V gene lost 9 bases and the J gene lost 4 bases, with 11 bases spanning the gap.

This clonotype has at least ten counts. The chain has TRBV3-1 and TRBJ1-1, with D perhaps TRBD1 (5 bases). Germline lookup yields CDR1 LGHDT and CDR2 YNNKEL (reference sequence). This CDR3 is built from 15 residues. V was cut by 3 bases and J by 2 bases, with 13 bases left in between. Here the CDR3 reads CASSHGTGTNTEAFF. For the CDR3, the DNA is TGTGCCAGCAGCCATGGGACCGGGACTAACACTGAAGCTTTCTTT.

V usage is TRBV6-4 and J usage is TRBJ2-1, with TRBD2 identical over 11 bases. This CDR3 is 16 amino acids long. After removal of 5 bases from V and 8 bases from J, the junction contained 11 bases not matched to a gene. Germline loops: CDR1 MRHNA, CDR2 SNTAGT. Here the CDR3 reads CASSFFSGRARDEQFF. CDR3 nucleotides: TGTGCCAGCAGTTTCTTTAGCGGGAGGGCTAGAGATGAGCAGTTCTTC.

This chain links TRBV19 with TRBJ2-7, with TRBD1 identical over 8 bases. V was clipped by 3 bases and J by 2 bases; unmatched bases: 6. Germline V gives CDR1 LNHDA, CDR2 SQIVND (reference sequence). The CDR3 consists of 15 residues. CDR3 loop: CASSIPQGAAYEQYF. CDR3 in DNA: TGTGCCAGTAGTATTCCGCAGGGGGCGGCCTACGAGCAGTACTTC.

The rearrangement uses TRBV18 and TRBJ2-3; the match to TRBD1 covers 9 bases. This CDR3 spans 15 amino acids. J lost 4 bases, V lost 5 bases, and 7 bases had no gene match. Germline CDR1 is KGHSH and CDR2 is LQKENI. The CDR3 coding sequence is TGTGCCAGCTCATCATCGGGACAGGGCGCAGATACGCAGTATTTT. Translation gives CASSSSGQGADTQYF.